The rows below give T cell receptor beta chains drawn from one sample of a study of shared clonotypes between healthy human individuals. The protocol was immunoSEQ multiplex PCR, while the TCRdb copy is restricted to in-frame clones and leaves out a portion. The sample gives about 1,900,000 clones, about 94% of which show up once; less than 1.5% is in the top ten. Sequenced input: naive CD8+ T cells sorted from blood. Source of these receptors: a man aged 18 to 29 in good health. Both conserved end residues are part of each CDR3. D genes are given only for firm matches. Size values are once, few and many counts, or a class for expanded clones, and some rows have none.

>-|TRBV21-1|-|TRBJ1-5|17
CASSKVFRGDSNQPQHF
TGTGCCAGCAGCAAAGTTTTTCGAGGGGATAGCAATCAGCCCCAGCATTTT
>-|TRBV28|TRBD2|TRBJ2-3|18
CASSLSGGGTQSTDTQYF
TGTGCCAGCAGTTTATCGGGCGGGGGGACCCAAAGCACAGATACGCAGTATTTT
>-|TRBV6-1|-|TRBJ2-7|13
CASSEGYFYEQYF
TGTGCCAGCAGTGAAGGGTACTTCTACGAGCAGTACTTC
>-|TRBV11-2|-|TRBJ2-3|14
CASSLDTITDTQYF
TGTGCCAGCAGCTTAGATACGATCACAGATACGCAGTATTTT
>-|TRBV27|-|TRBJ1-4|15
CASSFFGSTNEKLFF
TGTGCCAGCAGTTTCTTCGGCTCAACTAATGAAAAACTGTTTTTT
>once|TRBV6-1|-|TRBJ2-7|12
CASSEDRYEQYF
TGTGCCAGCAGTGAAGACCGCTACGAGCAGTACTTC
>-|TRBV27|-|TRBJ2-1|13
CASSSTGYNEQFF
TGTGCCAGCAGTTCCACAGGGTACAATGAGCAGTTCTTC
>-|TRBV30|-|TRBJ2-5|14
CAWSVAGGPETQYF
TGTGCCTGGAGTGTAGCCGGAGGGCCCGAGACCCAGTACTTC
>-|TRBV6-1|-|TRBJ2-7|14
CASSDSGATYEQYF
TGTGCCAGCAGTGACTCGGGAGCGACCTACGAGCAGTACTTC
>-|TRBV27|TRBD1|TRBJ2-7|14
CASSLLGTAHEQYF
TGTGCCAGCAGTTTATTGGGGACAGCCCACGAGCAGTACTTC
>-|TRBV27|-|TRBJ1-1|14
CASSLLGGDTEAFF
TGTGCCAGCAGTTTGTTAGGGGGGGACACTGAAGCTTTCTTT
>-|TRBV9|-|TRBJ2-5|16
CASSVDAGLGVGTQYF
TGTGCCAGCAGCGTAGATGCAGGGTTAGGTGTGGGGACCCAGTACTTC
>-|TRBV6-5|TRBD1|TRBJ1-4|15
CASINRGQGAEKLFF
TGTGCCAGCATTAACCGGGGACAGGGTGCTGAAAAACTGTTTTTT
>-|TRBV7-2|-|TRBJ2-1|15
CASSLDLDSYNEQFF
TGTGCCAGCAGCTTAGATCTCGACTCCTACAATGAGCAGTTCTTC
>-|TRBV19|-|TRBJ1-6|17
CASSGGTELSYNSPLHF
TGTGCCAGTAGTGGTGGGACGGAACTCTCCTATAATTCACCCCTCCACTTT
>-|TRBV10-2|-|TRBJ1-1|13
CASSGTVNTEAFF
TGCGCCAGCAGTGGGACGGTGAACACTGAAGCTTTCTTT
>-|TRBV11-2|-|TRBJ1-6|16
CASSLVGSSYNSPLHF
TGTGCCAGCAGCTTGGTCGGGAGCTCCTATAATTCACCCCTCCACTTT
>-|TRBV7-9|-|TRBJ2-5|14
CASSPTLDRETQYF
TGTGCCAGCAGCCCTACCCTGGATAGAGAGACCCAGTACTTC
>-|TRBV5-1|-|TRBJ2-7|13
CASSLDPGYEQYF
TGCGCCAGCAGCTTGGACCCGGGCTACGAGCAGTACTTC
>-|TRBV5-6|-|TRBJ2-3|17
CASSYSIRDKKEDTQYF
TGTGCCAGCAGCTACTCAATCCGGGACAAAAAGGAAGATACGCAGTATTTT
>-|TRBV13|TRBD1|TRBJ2-3|15
CASSLGQGEKDTQYF
TGTGCCAGCAGCTTGGGACAGGGGGAAAAAGATACGCAGTATTTT
>-|TRBV7-9|TRBD1|TRBJ1-6|16
CASSLPGTAHNSPLHF
TGTGCCAGCAGCTTACCCGGGACAGCACATAATTCACCCCTCCACTTT
>-|TRBV5-1|-|TRBJ2-7|13
CASSLSVRYEQYF
TGCGCCAGCAGCTTGTCTGTGAGGTACGAGCAGTACTTC
>once|TRBV6-1|-|TRBJ1-1|11
CASSMLYEAFF
TGTGCCAGCAGTATGTTGTATGAAGCTTTCTTT
>-|TRBV11-2|-|TRBJ2-7|13
CASVPRDSYEQYF
TGTGCCAGCGTCCCCCGGGACTCCTACGAGCAGTACTTC
>-|TRBV19|-|TRBJ2-7|14
CASSIPDRSYEQYF
TGTGCCAGTAGTATTCCGGACAGATCCTACGAGCAGTACTTC
>-|TRBV2|-|TRBJ1-1|17
CASSEAVLGWGNTEAFF
TGTGCCAGCAGTGAAGCCGTTTTAGGGTGGGGAAACACTGAAGCTTTCTTT
>-|TRBV7-9|-|TRBJ1-2|14
CASTLLVLGYGYTF
TGTGCCAGCACCCTCTTAGTCCTGGGATATGGCTACACCTTC
>-|TRBV29-1|-|TRBJ2-7|13
CSVEDSRVYEQYF
TGCAGCGTCGAGGACTCTCGAGTCTACGAGCAGTACTTC
>once|TRBV27|TRBD2|TRBJ2-1|15
CASMRLAGSYNEQFF
TGTGCCAGCATGAGACTAGCGGGGTCCTACAATGAGCAGTTCTTC
>-|TRBV6-5|-|TRBJ2-7|15
CASSPRDWGSYEQYF
TGTGCCAGCAGTCCCCGGGACTGGGGGAGCTACGAGCAGTACTTC
>-|TRBV9|-|TRBJ2-5|13
CASSDGSQETQYF
TGTGCCAGCAGCGACGGCTCTCAAGAGACCCAGTACTTC
>-|TRBV9|-|TRBJ2-5|14
CASTEGQSQETQYF
TGTGCCAGCACGGAGGGCCAGAGCCAAGAGACCCAGTACTTC
>-|TRBV5-1|-|TRBJ1-5|16
CASSLVGGTEGQPQHF
TGCGCCAGCAGCTTGGTGGGGGGGACGGAGGGTCAGCCCCAGCATTTT
>-|TRBV29-1|-|TRBJ1-2|15
CSCRGEDRFHDGYTF
TGCAGCTGCCGCGGGGAAGACCGGTTCCACGATGGCTACACCTTC
>many|TRBV29-1|TRBD1|TRBJ1-1|14
CSVVRGLLNTEAFF
TGCAGCGTTGTCAGGGGGCTCTTAAACACTGAAGCTTTCTTT
>-|TRBV4-3|TRBD2|TRBJ2-1|14
CASSQDRTSDEQFF
TGCGCCAGCAGCCAAGATCGCACTAGCGATGAGCAGTTCTTC
>-|TRBV11-2|TRBD1|TRBJ2-7|16
CASSLGPGTGAHEQYF
TGTGCCAGCAGCTTAGGCCCCGGGACAGGGGCCCACGAGCAGTACTTC
>once|TRBV19|-|TRBJ1-2|15
CASSIEGDFYYGYTF
TGTGCCAGTAGTATAGAGGGGGATTTTTACTATGGCTACACCTTC
>once|TRBV29-1|-|TRBJ2-4|11
CSVVQANIQYF
TGCAGCGTTGTACAAGCAAACATTCAGTACTTC
>-|TRBV7-9|TRBD1|TRBJ1-4|15
CASIPSGTGEEKLFF
TGTGCCTCTATTCCGTCCGGGACAGGGGAGGAAAAACTGTTTTTT
>once|TRBV2|TRBD1|TRBJ1-4|15
CASSSGGQINEKLFF
TGTGCCAGCTCCTCTGGGGGACAGATTAATGAAAAACTGTTTTTT
>once|TRBV4-2|-|TRBJ1-1|18
CASSQTLHSGHSNTEAFF
TGTGCCAGCAGCCAAACGCTTCACTCGGGACACTCGAACACTGAAGCTTTCTTT
>-|TRBV5-6|-|TRBJ1-3|18
CASSLGGTPYGSGNTIYF
TGTGCCAGCAGCTTGGGGGGGACACCATATGGCTCTGGAAACACCATATATTTT
>-|TRBV29-1|TRBD1|TRBJ2-1|14
CSVAGTGSYNEQFF
TGCAGCGTGGCCGGGACAGGGTCCTACAATGAGCAGTTCTTC
>-|TRBV28|-|TRBJ2-7|15
CASSLWGGRYYEQYF
TGTGCCAGCAGTTTATGGGGCGGACGGTACTACGAGCAGTACTTC
>-|TRBV4-1|-|TRBJ1-6|20
CASSQDSGWVESSYNSPLHF
TGCGCCAGCAGCCAAGATTCGGGATGGGTTGAAAGCTCCTATAATTCACCCCTCCACTTT
>-|TRBV10-1|-|TRBJ2-2|16
CASSTNRDTNTGELFF
TGCGCCAGCAGTACAAACCGGGACACGAACACCGGGGAGCTGTTTTTT
>-|TRBV2|-|TRBJ2-1|15
CASSEWRTVYNEQFF
TGTGCCAGCAGTGAATGGCGGACGGTCTACAATGAGCAGTTCTTC
>-|TRBV2|-|TRBJ2-2|12
CASSYGRGELFF
TGTGCCAGCAGTTACGGACGCGGGGAGCTGTTTTTT
>-|TRBV28|-|TRBJ2-3|14
CASSLDGPTDTQYF
TGTGCCAGCAGTTTAGACGGGCCCACAGATACGCAGTATTTT
>-|TRBV6-5|-|TRBJ2-7|12
CASSFDGYEQYF
TGTGCCAGCAGTTTCGACGGTTACGAGCAGTACTTC
>-|TRBV5-6|-|TRBJ2-7|11
CASSLRDEQYF
TGTGCCAGCAGCTTGCGGGACGAGCAGTACTTC
>-|TRBV27|-|TRBJ2-7|13
CASSLKSSYEQYF
TGTGCCAGCAGTTTGAAAAGCTCCTACGAGCAGTACTTC
>-|TRBV4-3|-|TRBJ1-4|16
CASRQEGGVEDEKLFF
TGCGCCAGCAGACAAGAAGGGGGGGTGGAGGATGAAAAACTGTTTTTT
>-|TRBV5-6|-|TRBJ1-3|14
CASSRAGYGNTIYF
TGTGCCAGCAGCAGAGCAGGGTACGGAAACACCATATATTTT
>-|TRBV2|-|TRBJ2-7|13
CASSIGGGYEQYF
TGTGCCAGCTCCATAGGGGGGGGCTACGAGCAGTACTTC
>-|TRBV29-1|TRBD2|TRBJ2-7|14
CSVEGAGGPYEQYF
TGCAGCGTTGAAGGGGCGGGGGGCCCCTACGAGCAGTACTTC